These 10 T cell receptor beta chains came from one sample sequenced in a study of T-cell memory formation after mild COVID-19. TCRdb processed the 5' RACE reads anew with MiXCR; each CDR3 protein has one entry. This sample has under 250,000 distinct CDR3 sequences, with approximately 10% found just once. The sample consisted of PBMCs or a T cell subset sorted from them (not recorded which). These receptors were obtained from a man between 18 and 29 years old who had mild COVID-19 (a few samples of this study predate the infection). Cell type and time point are not known.

This clonotype was counted a few times. The chain joins TRBV6-1 to TRBJ2-1; 8 bases agree with TRBD2. The junction had 5 bases not matched to a gene; V was cut back by 1 base and J by 3 bases. The CDR3 loop spans 16 amino acids. Germline CDR1 is MNHNS and CDR2 is SASEGT. CDR3 nucleotide sequence: TGTGCCAGCAGTGAAGAGAGCGGGGGCTTCTACAATGAGCAGTTCTTC. Amino acid sequence: CASSEESGGFYNEQFF.

This clonotype was seen repeatedly, ten times or more. The chain couples TRBV5-1 to TRBJ2-3; D is undetermined. The CDR3 loop spans 13 amino acids. CDR1 is SGHRS, CDR2 YFSETQ, per germline. V lost 1 base, J lost 4 bases, and 7 bases lay in between. CDR3 amino acids: CASSLQVADTQYF. The CDR3 region has the DNA TGCGCCAGCAGCTTGCAGGTTGCAGATACGCAGTATTTT.

CDR3 protein: CASSSRRSGNTIYF. CDR3 coding DNA: TGTGCCAGCAGCTCTAGAAGATCTGGAAACACCATATATTTT. V gene TRBV13 combines with J gene TRBJ1-3; D gene unclear. Germline CDR1 PRHDT, CDR2 FYEKMQ (reference sequence). Between the trimmed V and J ends, which lost 4 bases and 1 base, there was a span of 8 bases. The CDR3 has 14 amino acids.

A few counts support this clonotype. The rearrangement uses TRBV25-1 and TRBJ2-2, with TRBD1 matching over 9 bases. The CDR3 runs 15 residues. Germline CDR1 reads MGHDK; CDR2 reads SYGVNS. J was trimmed by 6 bases and V by 5 bases; bases with no gene match: 7. The CDR3 nucleotides are TGTGCCAGCAGTAAAAGGACAGGGGACCCCGGGGAGCTGTTTTTT. Amino acid sequence: CASSKRTGDPGELFF.

In this sample, this clonotype turned up a few times. The chain carries TRBV30 and TRBJ2-2; D is undetermined. This CDR3 is 17 amino acids long. CDR1 and CDR2 from the germline V gene are GTSNPN and SVGIG (reference sequence). Trimming took off 7 bases at V and 0 bases at J, with 21 bases between the two ends. Here the CDR3 reads CASSPPHRRANTGELFF. The CDR3 nucleotides read TGTGCCTCGTCCCCCCCTCACCGCCGGGCGAACACCGGGGAGCTGTTTTTT. The full variable domain, its missing parts supplied by reference TRBV30 and TRBJ2-2, is SQTIHQWPATLVQPVGSPLSLECTVEGTSNPNLYWYRQAAGRGLQLLFYSVGIGQISSEVPQNLSASRPQDRQFILSSKKLLLSDSGFYLCASSPPHRRANTGELFFGEGSRLTVL.

This clonotype was recorded only once. The chain employs TRBV4-3 and TRBJ2-3; no definite D call. Germline CDR1 is LGHNA and CDR2 is YSLEER. This CDR3 has 14 residues. With 0 bases removed from V and 7 bases from J, the gap between germline ends came to 11 bases. Here the CDR3 DNA reads TGCGCCAGCAGCCAAGATAACTTTCCAAATACGCAGTATTTT. This codes for CASSQDNFPNTQYF.

This chain uses TRBV10-3 with TRBJ2-1, with 15 bases matching TRBD2. Germline CDR1 reads ENHRY; CDR2 reads SYGVKD. After removal of 4 bases from V and 2 bases from J, the junction contained 3 bases not matched to a gene. The length of the CDR3 is 17 residues. CDR3 residues: CAISGGLAGGAYNEQFF. For the CDR3, the DNA is TGTGCCATCAGTGGGGGACTAGCGGGGGGCGCCTACAATGAGCAGTTCTTC.

The V gene is TRBV3-1, the J gene TRBJ1-4; 8 bases fit TRBD1. CDR1 and CDR2 from the germline V gene are LGHDT and YNNKEL (reference sequence). Trimming took 4 bases from V and 8 from J; bases not matched to a gene: 6. The CDR3 sequence is 14 residues long. The CDR3, as DNA: TGTGCCAGCAGCCTTCAGGGGGCGAGGGAAAAACTGTTTTTT. It yields the protein CASSLQGAREKLFF. Drawing the rest from reference TRBV3-1 and TRBJ1-4, the complete variable domain is DTAVSQTPKYLVTQMGNDKSIKCEQNLGHDTMYWYKQDSKKFLKIMFSYNNKELIINETVPNRFSPKSPDKAHLNLHINSLELGDSAVYFCASSLQGAREKLFFGSGTQLSVL.

This clonotype was seen a handful of times. The chain recombines TRBV6-1 with TRBJ1-1, with a tentative D call TRBD1 (5 bases). V lost 4 bases and J 7 bases, leaving 22 bases between the germline ends. The germline V gene has CDR1 MNHNS and CDR2 SASEGT. This CDR3 comprises 16 residues. The CDR3, as DNA: TGTGCCAGCAGTGGGACGGGGGGTTTCTATAAGATTGAAGCTTTCTTT. It specifies CASSGTGGFYKIEAFF.

As DNA, the CDR3 is TGTGCCTGGAGTGTAACTAGCGGGGGGGCTGGGACCCAGTACTTC. It translates to CAWSVTSGGAGTQYF. The J gene is TRBJ2-5, the V gene TRBV30; TRBD2 aligns across 13 bases. Germline CDR1 reads GTSNPN; CDR2 reads SVGIG (reference sequence). V gave up 0 bases and J gave up 7 bases; unmatched junction bases: 5. CDR3 size: 15 residues.